Listed below are T cell receptor beta chains from one sample, sequenced in a study of control samples from healthy donors and cancer patients. Assay used: immunoSEQ multiplex PCR; TCRdb lists only in-frame clones, some missing. The profile shows 80,000 or so clones, around 92% of them singletons. Source material: blood. These receptors originate from a man in his forties or fifties in good health. CDR3s include the opening cysteine and the closing phenylalanine or tryptophan. The D gene is left open where the match is weak. Not all rows give a size; the values are once, few, many and, for expanded clones, a class.

V gene,J gene,clone size,D gene,CDR3 protein,CDR3 DNA
TRBV28,TRBJ1-2,-,-,CASRQYNYGYTF,TGTGCCAGCAGGCAATATAACTATGGCTACACCTTC
TRBV27,TRBJ1-1,-,-,CASSAHRLALEAFF,TGTGCCAGCAGTGCCCACCGACTGGCTTTGGAAGCTTTCTTT
TRBV11-3,TRBJ2-2,-,-,CASSLDAGNTGELFF,TGTGCCAGCAGCTTAGATGCCGGAAACACCGGGGAGCTGTTTTTT
TRBV18,TRBJ2-3,once,-,CASSTDVSTDTQYF,TGTGCCAGCTCAACAGACGTAAGCACAGATACGCAGTATTTT
TRBV3-1/TRBV3-2,TRBJ1-6,once,-,CASSQEGRISTLHF,TGTGCCAGCAGCCAAGAGGGCCGCATTTCAACCCTCCACTTT
TRBV19,TRBJ1-5,-,-,CASRPDRYQPQHF,TGTGCCAGTAGACCGGACAGATATCAGCCCCAGCATTTT
TRBV7-9,TRBJ2-4,-,TRBD1,CASSSGQGFQYF,TGTGCCAGCAGCTCGGGACAGGGATTTCAGTACTTC
TRBV24-1,TRBJ1-5,-,-,CATSGIIVGGGNQPQHF,TGTGCCACCAGTGGGATTATCGTAGGGGGGGGCAATCAGCCCCAGCATTTT
TRBV5-6,TRBJ2-1,-,TRBD1,CASSPGQGAVDEQFF,TGTGCCAGCAGCCCTGGACAGGGGGCGGTCGATGAGCAGTTCTTC
TRBV5-6,TRBJ1-2,once,-,CASTPAGTHYGYTF,TGTGCCAGTACCCCCGCTGGGACACACTATGGCTACACCTTC
TRBV6-5,TRBJ2-7,once,-,CASRGHHEQYF,TGTGCCAGCAGGGGGCATCACGAGCAGTACTTC
TRBV18,TRBJ2-7,-,TRBD1,CASSSQGDGEQYF,TGTGCCAGCTCATCACAGGGGGACGGCGAGCAGTACTTC
TRBV5-1,TRBJ2-3,-,-,CASSSGLQNTQYF,TGCGCCAGCAGCTCGGGACTGCAGAATACGCAGTATTTT
TRBV4-2,TRBJ2-3,-,-,CASSLPDALSDTQYF,TGTGCCAGCAGCCTACCGGATGCCCTTTCAGATACGCAGTATTTT
TRBV18,TRBJ1-1,-,TRBD1,CASSPPKGAGKTEAFF,TGTGCCAGCTCACCACCAAAGGGGGCTGGGAAAACTGAAGCTTTCTTT
TRBV7-9,TRBJ1-5,-,-,CASSLSGASNQPQHF,TGTGCCAGCAGCCTTTCCGGGGCCAGCAATCAGCCCCAGCATTTT
TRBV29-1,TRBJ1-2,-,TRBD1,CSVAARGRGGYTF,TGCAGCGTCGCAGCCAGGGGGCGCGGTGGCTACACCTTC
TRBV19,TRBJ1-5,few,-,CASTSSGVSNQPQHF,TGTGCCAGTACCTCCTCAGGGGTAAGCAATCAGCCCCAGCATTTT
TRBV9,TRBJ1-5,-,-,CASGPGGESQPQHF,TGTGCCAGCGGTCCAGGCGGGGAGAGTCAGCCCCAGCATTTT
TRBV27,TRBJ1-4,once,TRBD1,CASSLYSGTGREKLFF,TGTGCCAGCAGTTTATATAGCGGGACAGGGCGGGAAAAACTGTTTTTT
TRBV7-8,TRBJ2-7,once,-,CASSLAGTVYEQYF,TGTGCCAGCAGCTTAGCGGGCACGGTCTACGAGCAGTACTTC
TRBV7-9,TRBJ1-1,few,-,CASSLDQNTEAFF,TGTGCCAGCAGCTTAGACCAGAACACTGAAGCTTTCTTT
TRBV7-8,TRBJ2-2,-,TRBD2,CASSWTRVTGELFF,TGTGCCAGCAGCTGGACTAGGGTCACCGGGGAGCTGTTTTTT
TRBV11-2,TRBJ2-7,once,-,CASSPRQETYEQYF,TGTGCCAGCAGCCCAAGACAGGAAACCTACGAGCAGTACTTC
TRBV3-1/TRBV3-2,TRBJ1-5,-,TRBD1,CASSHGDRGSNQPQHF,TGTGCCAGCAGCCACGGAGACAGGGGGAGCAATCAGCCCCAGCATTTT
TRBV4-2,TRBJ2-3,-,-,CASSQGTTGAGTDTQYF,TGTGCCAGCAGCCAAGGGACGACGGGGGCCGGCACAGATACGCAGTATTTT
TRBV6-6,TRBJ2-2,few,-,CASSLGTTKTGELFF,TGTGCCAGCAGTTTGGGGACAACTAAAACCGGGGAGCTGTTTTTT
TRBV18,TRBJ2-1,-,TRBD1,CASSPGTGIYNEQFF,TGTGCCAGCTCACCAGGGACAGGGATTTACAATGAGCAGTTCTTC
TRBV7-6,TRBJ2-5,-,TRBD1,CASSSGQGKGETQYF,TGTGCCAGCAGCTCGGGACAGGGAAAAGGAGAGACCCAGTACTTC
TRBV5-6,TRBJ2-7,-,TRBD1,CASSLGTGVREQYF,TGTGCCAGCAGCTTGGGGACAGGGGTACGCGAGCAGTACTTC
TRBV19,TRBJ2-1,-,-,CASQPQRGTSYNEQFF,TGTGCCAGCCAACCCCAGAGGGGCACTTCCTACAATGAGCAGTTCTTC